This TCR beta chain was observed in a study of blood T cells in healthy people across ages. Study-level findings and limits: With age, beta diversity per million T cells declined roughly linearly, significantly by over 35. The study found more naive CD4+ cells and higher diversity in long-lived than aged donors.

Primed by a sample-barcoded 5' primer and a J-beta primer mix, a second PCR proceeded for about 7 to 11 cycles. CDR3-containing paired-end reads numbered at least 3 million in each sample. A single record per CDR3 protein comes from TCRdb applying MiXCR to the 5' RACE reads. This table holds 850,000 to 1,100,000 distinct CDR3 sequences, about two fifths found once. Peripheral blood samples of around 9.8 milliliters were drawn from each donor. Comments on this clonotype: The antigen is undetermined.

The V end lost 3 bases, the J end lost 6 bases, and 9 bases lay between the germline ends. CDR1 is DFQATT, CDR2 SNEGSKA, per germline (reference sequence). There are 12 residues in the CDR3. Sequencing was carried out using blood. The receptor was isolated from a young man in good health. V is TRBV20-1 and J is TRBJ1-5; D gene uncertain. The DNA for the CDR3 is TGCAGTGCTAGCGAGAGGAGTCAGCCCCAGCATTTT. Translating gives CSASERSQPQHF.